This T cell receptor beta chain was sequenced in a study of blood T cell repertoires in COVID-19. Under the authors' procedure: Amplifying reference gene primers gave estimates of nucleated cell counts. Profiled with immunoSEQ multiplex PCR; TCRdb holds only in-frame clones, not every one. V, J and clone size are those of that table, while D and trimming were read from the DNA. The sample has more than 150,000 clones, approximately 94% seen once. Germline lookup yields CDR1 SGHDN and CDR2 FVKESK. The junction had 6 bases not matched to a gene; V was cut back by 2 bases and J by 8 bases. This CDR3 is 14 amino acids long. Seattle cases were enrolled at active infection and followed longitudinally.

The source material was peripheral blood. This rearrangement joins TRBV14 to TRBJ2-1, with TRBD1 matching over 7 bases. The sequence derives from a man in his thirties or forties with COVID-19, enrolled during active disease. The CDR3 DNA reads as TGTGCCAGCAGCCAACTGGGGACAGCCTATGAGCAGTTCTTC. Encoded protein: CASSQLGTAYEQFF.